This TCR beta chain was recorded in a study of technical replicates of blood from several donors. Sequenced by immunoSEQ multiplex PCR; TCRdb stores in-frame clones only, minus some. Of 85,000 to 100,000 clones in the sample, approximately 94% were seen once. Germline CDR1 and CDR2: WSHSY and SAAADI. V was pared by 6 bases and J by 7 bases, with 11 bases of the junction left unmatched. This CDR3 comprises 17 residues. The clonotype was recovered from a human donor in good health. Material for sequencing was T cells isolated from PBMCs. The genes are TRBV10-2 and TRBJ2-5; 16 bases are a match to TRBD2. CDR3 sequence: CASSGTSGGAGEATQYF. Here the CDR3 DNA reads TGCGCCAGCAGCGGGACTAGCGGGGGGGCCGGGGAGGCGACCCAGTACTTC.